What follows are 20 T cell receptor beta chains derived from one specimen sequenced in a study of blood T cell repertoires in COVID-19. The assay was immunoSEQ multiplex PCR, and TCRdb's table has in-frame clones only and misses some. The sample records some 200,000 clones, approximately 79% being singletons. Sequencing input: peripheral blood. The receptors come from a man aged 30 to 39 with active or convalescent COVID-19.

The gene calls are TRBV6-6 and TRBJ1-6, with TRBD1 identical over 8 bases. Trimming took 6 bases from V and 2 from J; bases not matched to a gene: 3. CDR3 length: 15 amino acids. CDR1 and CDR2 (germline): MNHNY, SVGAGI (reference sequence). DNA of the CDR3: TGTGCCAGCAGCTCAGGGGGCGCCTATAATTCACCCCTCCACTTT. Protein sequence: CASSSGGAYNSPLHF.

The CDR3 sequence is CASSVSYSGDYGYTF. Here the CDR3 DNA reads TGTGCCAGCAGCGTGTCCTATTCAGGCGACTATGGCTACACCTTC. The V and J genes are TRBV9 and TRBJ1-2; D is ambiguous. V gave up 2 bases and J gave up 3 bases, with 14 bases separating them. The CDR3 has 15 amino acids. Germline CDR1 SGDLS, CDR2 YYNGEE.

The V and J genes are TRBV10-3 and TRBJ2-7, with D maybe TRBD1 (5 bases). Trimming took off 3 bases at V and 6 bases at J, with 18 bases between the two ends. Germline assignment: CDR1 ENHRY and CDR2 SYGVKD. The CDR3 has 15 amino acids. The CDR3 DNA reads as TGTGCCATCAGTGAACTGGCAGGGTCCCCTTCCGAGCAGTACGTC. Its translation is CAISELAGSPSEQYV.

CDR3 DNA sequence: TGTGCCAGCAGTTACCAGGGATCCGGGACATTTGATGGCTACACCTTC. It codes for CASSYQGSGTFDGYTF. The gene calls are TRBV6-5 and TRBJ1-2; D possibly corresponds to TRBD1 (6 bases). The CDR3 runs 16 residues. Germline lookup yields CDR1 MNHEY and CDR2 SVGAGI. V lost 2 bases, J lost 6 bases, and 19 bases lay in between.

J is TRBJ1-2 and V is TRBV5-1; D unclear. The ends were cut back, 0 bases at V and 5 bases at J, with 17 bases in the middle. This CDR3 is 16 amino acids long. Germline CDR1 and CDR2: SGHRS and YFSETQ. Here the CDR3 DNA reads TGCGCCAGCAGCTTGGTTCTTCAGAGGCTTAGGTATGGCTACACCTTC. Its protein product is CASSLVLQRLRYGYTF.

There are a few counts of this clone. This chain uses TRBV3-1 (or the pseudogene TRBV3-2) with TRBJ1-1; 9 bases line up with TRBD1. Germline assignment: CDR1 LGHDT and CDR2 YNNKEL (reference sequence). The junction had 13 bases not matched to a gene; V was cut back by 4 bases and J by 4 bases. This CDR3 is 17 amino acids long. The CDR3 is CASSPYAGTGLGTEAFF. The CDR3 DNA reads as TGTGCCAGCAGCCCCTATGCCGGGACAGGGTTGGGCACTGAAGCTTTCTTT.

The chain carries TRBV7-9 and TRBJ1-2, with TRBD1 identical over 8 bases. Germline CDR1 SEHNR, CDR2 FQNEAQ (reference sequence). The ends lost 1 base at V and 4 bases at J; junction bases unmatched: 8. This CDR3 has 16 residues. Here the CDR3 reads CASSLGVGQGSYGYTF. The DNA of the CDR3 is TGTGCCAGCAGCTTAGGCGTCGGACAGGGTAGCTATGGCTACACCTTC.

This sequence joins TRBV21-1 and TRBJ1-2; no check of the table's D call, TRBD1, against the DNA was made. TRBV21-1 is designated a pseudogene. This CDR3 has 14 amino acids. CDR3 amino acids: CASSLRHTCYGYTF. DNA for the CDR3: TGTGCCAGCAGCCTCCGACACACGTGCTATGGCTACACCTTC.

The chain employs TRBV29-1 and TRBJ1-2; 7 bases are shared with TRBD1. The ends lost 1 base at V and 5 bases at J; junction bases unmatched: 7. The CDR3 runs to 14 residues. Per the germline V gene, CDR1 is SQVTM and CDR2 is ANQGSEA. The CDR3 region is CSVEGGGQKYGYTF. The DNA for the CDR3 is TGCAGCGTTGAAGGTGGGGGACAGAAGTATGGCTACACCTTC.

This clone has only a few counts. The chain joins TRBV12-3 or TRBV12-4 to TRBJ2-7; D remains unclear. The ends were cut back, 8 bases at V and 5 bases at J, with 7 bases in the middle. The CDR3 has 10 residues. CDR3 DNA sequence: TGTGCCAGCGGCCGCAACGAGCAGTACTTC. Protein product: CASGRNEQYF.

The chain employs TRBV9 and TRBJ1-5; D gene uncertain. This CDR3 spans 13 amino acids. Germline CDR1 reads SGDLS; CDR2 reads YYNGEE. V gave up 1 base and J gave up 2 bases, with 4 bases separating them. The CDR3 reads CASSVSGNQPQHF. In DNA form, the CDR3 reads TGTGCCAGCAGCGTATCCGGCAATCAGCCCCAGCATTTT.

The chain recombines TRBV2 with TRBJ2-3; TRBD1 matches 7 bases. The germline V gene has CDR1 SNHLY and CDR2 FYNNEI. V was clipped by 7 bases and J by 3 bases; unmatched bases: 4. This CDR3 spans 13 amino acids. Here the CDR3 DNA reads TGTGCCAGCAACACACAGGGGACAGATACGCAGTATTTT. Its translation: CASNTQGTDTQYF.

The V gene is TRBV3-1 (or the pseudogene TRBV3-2), the J gene TRBJ1-6, with 8 bases aligning to TRBD1. This CDR3 is 15 amino acids long. Germline CDR1 and CDR2: LGHDT and YNNKEL (reference sequence). V gave up 2 bases and J gave up 9 bases; unmatched junction bases: 6. Written as DNA, the CDR3 is TGTGCCAGCAGCCAACAGACAGGGGCCGGTTCACCCCTCCACTTT. This sequence encodes CASSQQTGAGSPLHF.

This clone was recorded once. V usage is TRBV12-3 or TRBV12-4 and J usage is TRBJ2-2; D possibly corresponds to TRBD2 (5 bases). Trimming pared 3 bases from V and 6 bases from J, leaving 8 bases between. The CDR3 runs 13 residues. This chain's CDR3 is CASSFEGSGELFF. The CDR3 DNA is TGTGCCAGCAGTTTTGAGGGTTCCGGGGAGCTGTTTTTT.

The rearrangement joins TRBV5-1 to TRBJ2-5; tentatively, D is TRBD2 (5 bases). V lost 3 bases, J lost 2 bases, and 14 bases lay in between. This CDR3 has 15 residues. The germline V gene encodes CDR1 SGHRS and CDR2 YFSETQ. CDR3 amino acids: CASSSNTGRQETQYF. The CDR3 coding sequence is TGCGCCAGCAGCTCGAACACGGGGAGACAAGAGACCCAGTACTTC. The whole variable domain, filled in from reference TRBV5-1 and TRBJ2-5, reads KAGVTQTPRYLIKTRGQQVTLSCSPISGHRSVSWYQQTPGQGLQFLFEYFSETQRNKGNFPGRFSGRQFSNSRSEMNVSTLELGDSALYLCASSSNTGRQETQYFGPGTRLLVL.

This clone appeared once. The rearrangement links TRBV7-8 to TRBJ1-5; 8 bases are shared with TRBD1. V lost 5 bases to trimming and J lost 3 bases; unmatched junction nucleotides: 9. This CDR3 has 16 residues. Germline assignment: CDR1 SGHVS and CDR2 FQNEAQ. The CDR3 DNA reads TGTGCCAGCAGCCACGGACAGGGATTGGACAATCAGCCCCAGCATTTT. This sequence encodes CASSHGQGLDNQPQHF.

This chain uses TRBV5-1 with TRBJ1-5; TRBD1 is a possible D gene (6 bases). The CDR3 contains 15 residues. Trimming took 4 bases from V and 0 from J, leaving 11 bases between them. Germline assignment: CDR1 SGHRS and CDR2 YFSETQ. In nucleotides, the CDR3 is TGCGCCAGCAGCCCCACAGGGAATAGCAATCAGCCCCAGCATTTT. This encodes CASSPTGNSNQPQHF.

CDR3 sequence: CASSADRVGSPLHF. CDR3 in DNA: TGTGCCAGCAGTGCAGACAGGGTTGGTTCACCCCTCCACTTT. The V and J genes are TRBV2 and TRBJ1-6; TRBD1 aligns across 7 bases. CDR1 and CDR2 from the germline V gene are SNHLY and FYNNEI. The length of the CDR3 is 14 residues. V lost 4 bases to trimming and J lost 9 bases; unmatched junction nucleotides: 6.

This chain joins TRBV5-1 and TRBJ2-3, with a possible D match to TRBD1 (5 bases). CDR1 and CDR2 from the germline V gene are SGHRS and YFSETQ. V dropped 0 bases and J dropped 4 bases, with 6 bases sitting between them. The CDR3 length is 13 residues. The CDR3 DNA sequence: TGCGCCAGCAGCTTGGGGGGCCCAGATACGCAGTATTTT. Encoded protein: CASSLGGPDTQYF.

This rearrangement joins TRBV7-3 to TRBJ2-2, with unresolved D. V lost 2 bases and J 0 bases, leaving 13 bases between the germline ends. This CDR3 contains 17 residues. Germline CDR1 and CDR2: SGHTA and FQGTGA. CDR3 in amino acids: CASSLLNPGSNTGELFF. In DNA, the CDR3 is TGTGCCAGCAGCTTATTAAATCCAGGATCGAACACCGGGGAGCTGTTTTTT.